Listed here are 29 T cell receptor beta chains from one sample, sequenced in a study of cytomegalovirus exposure and HLA in healthy donors. The PCR used 60 Vbeta and 13 Jbeta primers. Assay used: immunoSEQ multiplex PCR; TCRdb lists only in-frame clones, some missing. Of around 97,000 clones listed, roughly a tenth are singletons. Sequencing was performed on PBMCs. The receptors here all came from a man aged 50 or older in good health and CMV-seropositive.

The chain joins TRBV29-1 to TRBJ2-1; 11 nucleotides agree with TRBD2. Germline V gene data show CDR1 as SQVTM and CDR2 as ANQGSEA. The CDR3 runs 12 residues. The J segment lost 8 bases and the V segment lost 4 bases, leaving 1 base of the junction unmatched. The CDR3 DNA reads TGCAGCGTTGGGGGACTAGCGGATGAGCAGTTCTTC. The encoded protein is CSVGGLADEQFF.

The chain is built from TRBV7-9 and TRBJ2-3; 8 bases line up with TRBD1. With V trimmed by 3 bases and J by 2 bases, 7 bases remained unmatched. The CDR3 is 16 amino acids. Germline lookup yields CDR1 SEHNR and CDR2 FQNEAQ (reference sequence). For the CDR3, the DNA is TGTGCCAGCAGCTTCCCCTTGACAGGGGACACAGATACGCAGTATTTT. Its translation is CASSFPLTGDTDTQYF.

The sample holds a few counts of this clone. This chain uses TRBV29-1 with TRBJ1-2; 7 bases agree with TRBD1. Germline loops: CDR1 SQVTM, CDR2 ANQGSEA. The J segment lost 3 bases and the V segment lost 8 bases, leaving 3 bases of the junction unmatched. This CDR3 has 11 amino acids. CDR3 region: CSLGQDYGYTF. The CDR3 nucleotides are TGCAGCCTTGGACAGGACTATGGCTACACCTTC.

The chain employs TRBV9 and TRBJ2-2; possibly TRBD1 for D (5 bases). V was pared by 1 base and J by 7 bases, with 14 bases between. The CDR3 is 15 residues long. Germline loops: CDR1 SGDLS, CDR2 YYNGEE. This CDR3 is CASSVTDRANGELFF. In nucleotides, the CDR3 is TGTGCCAGCAGCGTAACTGACAGAGCTAACGGGGAGCTGTTTTTT.

The sample holds a few counts of this clone. V is TRBV27 and J is TRBJ2-1; 10 nucleotides match TRBD2. Germline loops: CDR1 MNHEY, CDR2 SMNVEV (reference sequence). Trimming cost V 8 bases and J 8 bases; bases outside gene matches: 9. The CDR3 has 14 residues. The CDR3 DNA reads TGTGCCAGCTCGCTAGCGGGAGAGATGGATGAGCAGTTCTTC. Amino acid sequence: CASSLAGEMDEQFF.

The chain combines TRBV6-1 with TRBJ1-5; a weak D match, TRBD1 (5 bases). Germline CDR1 MNHNS, CDR2 SASEGT. The CDR3 is 15 residues long. The V end was cut by 2 bases, the J end by 7 bases, with 15 bases between. The CDR3 here is CASSETEGKGQPQHF. In DNA, the CDR3 is TGTGCCAGCAGTGAAACGGAGGGAAAGGGGCAGCCCCAGCATTTT.

The genes are TRBV30 and TRBJ2-3; 12 bases map to TRBD2. The ends lost 3 bases at V and 9 bases at J; junction bases unmatched: 10. CDR1 and CDR2 from the germline V gene are GTSNPN and SVGIG (reference sequence). The CDR3 spans 15 residues. The CDR3 loop reads CAWRLAGGAEGTQYF. CDR3 nucleotides: TGTGCCTGGAGACTAGCGGGAGGTGCGGAGGGAACGCAGTATTTT.

This clone came up a few times. The chain links TRBV28 to TRBJ2-3; 9 bases are shared with TRBD2. This CDR3 region has 15 residues. With V trimmed by 3 bases and J by 7 bases, 8 bases remained unmatched. Germline CDR1 and CDR2: MDHEN and SYDVKM. The DNA for the CDR3 is TGTGCCAGCAGTTTTGAGTCTAGCGGGAAGCATACGCAGTATTTT. This translates into CASSFESSGKHTQYF. Complete variable domain (other parts from reference TRBV28 and TRBJ2-3): DVKVTQSSRYLVKRTGEKVFLECVQDMDHENMFWYRQDPGLGLRLIYFSYDVKMKEKGDIPEGYSVSREKKERFSLILESASTNQTSMYLCASSFESSGKHTQYFGPGTRLTVL.

This clone has a handful of counts. This chain uses TRBV5-4 with TRBJ2-7, with D tentatively TRBD1 (5 bases). Germline values: CDR1 SGHNT, CDR2 YYREEE (reference sequence). V was shortened by 2 bases and J by 3 bases, with 6 bases between the two germline ends. CDR3 length: 12 residues. Here the CDR3 DNA reads TGTGCCAGCAGCTTCGACAGCTACGAGCAGTACTTC. Translation gives CASSFDSYEQYF.

Details on this clone: Relative to the germline gene, one junction end is altered; a read error may explain this. The rearrangement joins TRBV7-7 to TRBJ2-5; TRBD1 aligns across 9 bases. The CDR3 runs to 13 residues. The germline V gene has CDR1 SSHAT and CDR2 FNYEAQ (reference sequence). The CDR3 protein is CASSGQGQETQYF. Here the CDR3 DNA reads TGTGCTAGCAGCGGACAGGGGCAAGAGACCCAGTACTTC.

The chain is built from TRBV28 and TRBJ1-5, with TRBD1 matching over 7 bases. The length of the CDR3 is 16 residues. In germline, CDR1 is MDHEN, CDR2 SYDVKM. J gave up 5 bases and V 5 bases, and 12 bases lay outside the gene matches. CDR3 region: CASSRRTGAGDQPQHF. In nucleotides, the CDR3 is TGTGCCAGCAGTCGGCGCACAGGGGCAGGAGATCAGCCCCAGCATTTT. Drawing the rest from reference TRBV28 and TRBJ1-5, the complete variable domain is DVKVTQSSRYLVKRTGEKVFLECVQDMDHENMFWYRQDPGLGLRLIYFSYDVKMKEKGDIPEGYSVSREKKERFSLILESASTNQTSMYLCASSRRTGAGDQPQHFGDGTRLSIL.

CDR3 in DNA: TGCGCCAGCAGCACCGTCAGGACAGGGCTGGCCACAGATACGCAGTATTTT. It is translated as CASSTVRTGLATDTQYF. The J gene is TRBJ2-3, the V gene TRBV5-1; 8 bases align to TRBD1. With V trimmed by 4 bases and J by 2 bases, 12 bases remained unmatched. Germline V gene sequence: CDR1 SGHRS, CDR2 YFSETQ. The CDR3 has 17 amino acids.

This clone was counted between two and nine times. Written as DNA, the CDR3 is TGCGCCAGCAGCCAAGAAGTCAGTGGGCTAGCAAATTCCTACAATGAGCAGTTCTTC. It specifies CASSQEVSGLANSYNEQFF. This chain connects TRBV4-3 to TRBJ2-1; D might be TRBD2 (5 bases). Germline values: CDR1 LGHNA, CDR2 YSLEER. This CDR3 region has 19 residues. The V end lost 0 bases, the J end lost 1 base, and 19 bases lay between the germline ends.

This clone was seen only a few times. This chain uses TRBV28 with TRBJ2-2, with a weak D call TRBD1 (6 bases). The CDR3 sequence is 16 residues long. Germline lookup yields CDR1 MDHEN and CDR2 SYDVKM. V lost 2 bases and J lost 7, with 17 bases in between. The CDR3 DNA is TGTGCCAGCAGTTTAGCCCAAACAGGGCGTCACGGGGAGCTGTTTTTT. Translated: CASSLAQTGRHGELFF.

This clone has only a few counts. The chain employs TRBV2 and TRBJ2-6, with D unresolved. Trimming shortened V by 5 bases and J by 0 bases, and 8 bases separated the two germline ends. The CDR3 has 15 residues. The germline V gene encodes CDR1 SNHLY and CDR2 FYNNEI. CDR3 bases: TGTGCCAGCAGTCTGTCGAGCTCTGGGGCCAACGTCCTGACTTTC. Its protein is CASSLSSSGANVLTF. The variable domain in full, with the rest retrieved from reference TRBV2 and TRBJ2-6, is EPEVTQTPSHQVTQMGQEVILRCVPISNHLYFYWYRQILGQKVEFLVSFYNNEISEKSEIFDDQFSVERPDGSNFTLKIRSTKLEDSAMYFCASSLSSSGANVLTFGAGSRLTVL.

J is TRBJ1-1 and V is TRBV19; 9 nucleotides agree with TRBD1. V shed 1 base and J 1 base; nucleotides not matched to a gene: 1. The germline CDR1 and CDR2 sequences are LNHDA and SQIVND (reference sequence). The length of the CDR3 is 15 residues. The CDR3 coding sequence is TGTGCCAGTAGTATAGGGACAGGGGCGAACACTGAAGCTTTCTTT. It codes for CASSIGTGANTEAFF.

V is TRBV5-5 and J is TRBJ1-3; 8 bases are shared with TRBD1. The CDR3 has 14 amino acids. Germline assignment: CDR1 SGHKS and CDR2 YYEKEE (reference sequence). The V segment lost 5 bases and the J segment 5 bases; nucleotides outside the gene matches: 6. Written as DNA, the CDR3 is TGTGCCAGCAGACCTGACAGGGGAAGAAACACCATATATTTT. Protein product: CASRPDRGRNTIYF.

The J gene is TRBJ1-5, the V gene TRBV19; a weak D match, TRBD1 (5 bases). CDR3 length equals 14 residues. Germline V CDR1 and CDR2: LNHDA, SQIVND (reference sequence). With 3 bases removed from V and 0 bases from J, the gap between germline ends came to 6 bases. For the CDR3, the DNA is TGTGCCAGTAGTATCGGGGGTAGCAATCAGCCCCAGCATTTT. The encoded protein is CASSIGGSNQPQHF.

This clone appeared a few times. As DNA, the CDR3 is TGTGCCAGCAGGTCGACTAGCGGGAGTTCCGAGCAGTACTTC. Translating gives CASRSTSGSSEQYF. This chain joins TRBV5-4 and TRBJ2-7; 12 bases align to TRBD2. In germline, CDR1 is SGHNT, CDR2 YYREEE (reference sequence). Germline trimming cut 5 bases from V and 6 bases from J; bases unmatched to any gene: 6. The CDR3 runs 14 residues.

The rearrangement links TRBV7-3 to TRBJ2-3, with 9 bases fitting TRBD2. The CDR3 loop spans 15 amino acids. CDR1 SGHTA and CDR2 FQGTGA come from the germline V gene. The V and J ends lost 3 bases and 5 bases, in that order; junction bases with no gene match: 6. CDR3 coding DNA: TGTGCCAGCAGCTTTGGCGGGAGGGCCGAAGATACGCAGTATTTT. The encoded protein is CASSFGGRAEDTQYF.

The table lists this clone with a few counts. The chain has TRBV6-1 and TRBJ1-2, with 9 positions matching TRBD1. The V and J ends lost 9 bases and 8 bases, in that order; junction bases with no gene match: 4. This CDR3 spans 11 amino acids. Germline lookup yields CDR1 MNHNS and CDR2 SASEGT. CDR3 DNA sequence: TGTGCCAGAAGGACAGGGGTCGGCTACACCTTC. Amino acids: CARRTGVGYTF.

V is TRBV2 and J is TRBJ1-3, with D possibly being TRBD1 (5 bases). CDR3 size: 14 residues. The V gene's germline CDR1 is SNHLY and CDR2 FYNNEI. V lost 7 bases to trimming and J lost 3 bases, with 13 bases between them. The CDR3 here is CASNVGGYGNTIYF. The CDR3 coding sequence is TGTGCCAGCAACGTCGGGGGATATGGAAACACCATATATTTT.

This CDR3 reads CASSEARTGYSYNEQFF. The CDR3 DNA sequence: TGTGCCAGCAGTGAAGCACGTACAGGATACTCCTACAATGAGCAGTTCTTC. The chain combines TRBV2 with TRBJ2-1; D might be TRBD1 (5 bases). The germline V gene has CDR1 SNHLY and CDR2 FYNNEI. The CDR3 loop spans 17 amino acids. The V end was cut by 0 bases, the J end by 0 bases, with 12 bases between.

The V and J genes are TRBV9 and TRBJ2-2, with 10 bases fitting TRBD2. This CDR3 is 16 amino acids long. J gave up 6 bases and V 0 bases, and 5 bases lay outside the gene matches. Germline lookup yields CDR1 SGDLS and CDR2 YYNGEE. The CDR3 region is CASSVGSGRVSGELFF. As DNA, the CDR3 is TGTGCCAGCAGCGTAGGCAGCGGGAGGGTCTCCGGGGAGCTGTTTTTT.

In its sample, this clone was seen a few times. This rearrangement joins TRBV9 to TRBJ2-1, with TRBD1 matching over 7 bases. The V segment lost 3 bases and the J segment 6 bases; nucleotides outside the gene matches: 9. The CDR3 is 15 residues long. The germline CDR1 and CDR2 sequences are SGDLS and YYNGEE. The CDR3 spells CASSGGDRVGNEQFF. CDR3 bases: TGTGCCAGCAGCGGGGGAGACAGGGTCGGCAATGAGCAGTTCTTC.

This clone has only a few counts. One end of the junction fails to match germline, which may point to a read error. CDR3 sequence: CASSELPGFNSPPHF. In DNA, the CDR3 is TGTGCCAGCAGTGAACTTCCAGGGTTCAATTCACCCCCCCACTTT. The chain combines TRBV2 with TRBJ1-6; D is perhaps TRBD1 (5 bases). CDR1 is SNHLY, CDR2 FYNNEI, per germline. The CDR3 has 15 residues.

This clone showed up just a few times. The V gene is TRBV6-7, the J gene TRBJ2-5; D unresolved. TRBV6-7 is assigned to the ORF class and has an uncertain function. V was pared by 2 bases and J by 2 bases, with 18 bases between. CDR3 length equals 17 residues. The CDR3 region is CASSYPDRCRSQETQYF. As DNA, the CDR3 is TGTGCCAGCAGTTACCCCGACCGATGTAGGAGTCAAGAGACCCAGTACTTC.

This clone was found a few times. This CDR3 is CAISGDMFAEAFF. Written as DNA, the CDR3 is TGTGCCATCAGTGGTGACATGTTCGCTGAAGCTTTCTTT. The genes are TRBV10-3 and TRBJ1-1; the D is unclear. The germline V gene encodes CDR1 ENHRY and CDR2 SYGVKD. V lost 4 bases to trimming and J lost 6 bases, with 12 bases between them. This CDR3 comprises 13 residues.

This clone was seen a few times. The chain uses TRBV7-2 and TRBJ2-7, with TRBD1 matching over 9 bases. Germline CDR1 reads SGHTA; CDR2 reads FQGNSA. The CDR3 has 14 residues. Unmatched junction bases numbered 4, after V lost 3 bases and J lost 4 bases. The DNA of the CDR3 is TGTGCCAGCAGCTTGGGGACAGGGCTTTACGAGCAGTACTTC. Residues: CASSLGTGLYEQYF.